The 21 T cell receptor beta chains in this list originate from one sample, sequenced in a study of blood T cells in healthy people across ages. A second PCR of about 7 to 11 cycles used a sample-barcoded 5' primer and a J-beta primer mix. TCRdb redid the calling of the 5' RACE reads with MiXCR, one entry per CDR3 protein. The sample lists about 780,000 distinct CDR3 sequences, about half occurring once. What was sequenced was blood. The receptors here all came from a man older than 75 in good health.

This clonotype was seen only a few times. V gene TRBV27 combines with J gene TRBJ1-2, with TRBD1 matching 9 bases. The CDR3 has 15 residues. J lost 3 bases, V lost 6 bases, and 8 bases had no gene match. Germline CDR1 and CDR2: MNHEY and SMNVEV (reference sequence). Here the CDR3 reads CASRRGQGDYYGYTF. The CDR3 DNA reads TGTGCCAGCAGGAGGGGACAGGGCGACTACTATGGCTACACCTTC.

In its sample, this clonotype was seen a few times. J is TRBJ2-1 and V is TRBV5-1, with TRBD2 matching 10 bases. CDR1 and CDR2 (germline): SGHRS, YFSETQ. The CDR3 runs 16 residues. Germline trimming cut 1 base from V and 3 bases from J; bases unmatched to any gene: 4. CDR3 sequence: CASSLTSGMSYNEQFF. The DNA of the CDR3 is TGCGCCAGCAGCTTGACTAGCGGGATGAGCTACAATGAGCAGTTCTTC.

A few counts support this clonotype. The chain combines TRBV14 with TRBJ2-7, with D unresolved. The ends were cut back, 0 bases at V and 4 bases at J, with 13 bases in the middle. This CDR3 contains 15 residues. In germline, CDR1 is SGHDN, CDR2 FVKESK. In DNA form, the CDR3 reads TGTGCCAGCAGCCAAGAAAGCCGGGTTTGGTACGAGCAGTACTTC. This codes for CASSQESRVWYEQYF.

The chain carries TRBV7-2 and TRBJ1-5; TRBD1 agrees at 12 bases. CDR3 length equals 16 residues. V gave up 5 bases and J gave up 7 bases; unmatched junction bases: 9. The germline V gene has CDR1 SGHTA and CDR2 FQGNSA. CDR3 in amino acids: CASSATGTGGEQPQHF. The DNA of the CDR3 is TGTGCCAGCAGCGCTACCGGGACAGGGGGCGAGCAGCCCCAGCATTTT.

In this sample, this clonotype turned up a few times. V is TRBV12-3 or TRBV12-4 and J is TRBJ2-7; D is possibly TRBD1 (6 bases). The CDR3 spans 14 residues. V lost 1 base to trimming and J lost 3 bases, with 10 bases between them. The chain's CDR3 is CASSLEDRFYEQYF. DNA of the CDR3: TGTGCCAGCAGTTTAGAGGACAGATTCTACGAGCAGTACTTC.

Only a few counts were recorded for this clonotype. As DNA, the CDR3 is TGTGCCAGTAGCAGCTCCTTCGACAGGGAACTTGGGGCCAACGTCCTGACTTTC. The encoded protein is CASSSSFDRELGANVLTF. V is TRBV19 and J is TRBJ2-6; 7 bases are shared with TRBD1. The CDR3 totals 18 residues. J lost 3 bases, V lost 6 bases, and 14 bases had no gene match. In germline, CDR1 is LNHDA, CDR2 SQIVND (reference sequence).

J is TRBJ1-1 and V is TRBV7-3; D is unclear. Germline assignment: CDR1 SGHTA and CDR2 FQGTGA. Deletions cut 5 bases from V and 2 bases from J, with 9 bases between. This CDR3 is 13 amino acids long. CDR3 in DNA: TGTGCCAGCAGCGTTAACAGTAACACTGAAGCTTTCTTT. This codes for CASSVNSNTEAFF.

This clonotype was seen many times. This chain connects TRBV2 to TRBJ2-3, with D maybe TRBD1 (5 bases). V was trimmed by 3 bases and J by 4 bases, leaving 8 bases between them. Germline V CDR1 and CDR2: SNHLY, FYNNEI. The CDR3 has 13 residues. In DNA, the CDR3 is TGTGCCAGCAGTGACAGGGTCCCAGATACGCAGTATTTT. This translates into CASSDRVPDTQYF. Supplemented by reference TRBV2 and TRBJ2-3, the full variable domain reads EPEVTQTPSHQVTQMGQEVILRCVPISNHLYFYWYRQILGQKVEFLVSFYNNEISEKSEIFDDQFSVERPDGSNFTLKIRSTKLEDSAMYFCASSDRVPDTQYFGPGTRLTVL.

The CDR3 DNA reads TGTGCCAGCAGGCTTGGGGACGGTAACTATGGCTACACCTTC. Translating it yields CASRLGDGNYGYTF. This chain links TRBV7-2 with TRBJ1-2; possibly TRBD1 for D (5 bases). The CDR3 length is 14 residues. V was cut by 6 bases and J by 1 base, with 12 bases left in between. Per the germline V gene, CDR1 is SGHTA and CDR2 is FQGNSA.

CDR3 bases: TGTGCCAGCAGCACAGGGAGGACAGGGGGAACAGATACGCAGTATTTT. Its translation: CASSTGRTGGTDTQYF. This rearrangement joins TRBV12-3 or TRBV12-4 to TRBJ2-3; 10 bases map to TRBD1. J gave up 3 bases and V 6 bases, and 9 bases lay outside the gene matches. The CDR3 totals 16 residues.

The sample holds a few counts of this clonotype. This clone may be a read error of a much larger clone one base away. The chain couples TRBV5-1 to TRBJ2-7; TRBD1 aligns across 8 bases. Germline lookup yields CDR1 SGHRS and CDR2 YFSETQ. CDR3 length equals 14 residues. Trimming took 4 bases from V and 6 from J; bases not matched to a gene: 9. The CDR3 is CASSARTGSTEQYF. CDR3 bases: TGCGCCAGCAGCGCCAGGACAGGGTCGACCGAGCAGTACTTC.

This clonotype was detected many times. The chain carries TRBV7-9 and TRBJ1-1; a possible D gene is TRBD1 (6 bases). Germline V gene sequence: CDR1 SEHNR, CDR2 FQNEAQ (reference sequence). The CDR3 extends over 12 amino acids. Deletions cut 5 bases from V and 5 bases from J, with 9 bases between. The CDR3 DNA sequence: TGTGCCAGCAGCGGACAGACGACTGAAGCTTTCTTT. It yields the protein CASSGQTTEAFF. The complete variable domain, with remaining parts taken from reference TRBV7-9 and TRBJ1-1, reads DTGVSQNPRHKITKRGQNVTFRCDPISEHNRLYWYRQTLGQGPEFLTYFQNEAQLEKSRLLSDRFSAERPKGSFSTLEIQRTEQGDSAMYLCASSGQTTEAFFGQGTRLTVV.

This clonotype appeared a few times. The chain couples TRBV7-3 to TRBJ2-3; 13 bases are shared with TRBD2. V was clipped by 1 base and J by 8 bases; unmatched bases: 3. CDR3 size: 15 residues. Looked up from germline, CDR1 is SGHTA and CDR2 is FQGTGA. This CDR3 reads CASSLSGLAGVTQYF. Written as DNA, the CDR3 is TGTGCCAGCAGCTTAAGCGGACTAGCGGGAGTTACGCAGTATTTT.

Only a few counts were recorded for this clonotype. The chain recombines TRBV12-3 or TRBV12-4 with TRBJ2-5, with D unresolved. The germline V and J ends were trimmed by 2 bases and 4 bases, with 8 bases remaining between them. This CDR3 has 13 residues. Here the CDR3 DNA reads TGTGCCAGCAGTTTAACGCGTTCAGAGACCCAGTACTTC. Protein: CASSLTRSETQYF.

The J gene is TRBJ2-7, the V gene TRBV29-1; TRBD1 might be the D (6 bases). CDR1 is SQVTM and CDR2 is ANQGSEA in the germline V gene. V shed 7 bases and J shed 6 bases, with 19 bases lying between them. The CDR3 spans 13 residues. CDR3 DNA sequence: TGCAGCGCCGCGGACAGAGCCCCTCTCGAGCAGTACTTC. It translates to CSAADRAPLEQYF.

This clonotype was detected only a few times. This chain uses TRBV20-1 with TRBJ2-7; TRBD2 agrees at 11 bases. J gave up 2 bases and V 6 bases, and 6 bases lay outside the gene matches. CDR3 size: 14 residues. Germline lookup yields CDR1 DFQATT and CDR2 SNEGSKA (reference sequence). CDR3 amino acids: CSAEGLADTYEQYF. The CDR3 nucleotides read TGCAGTGCCGAGGGACTAGCGGATACCTACGAGCAGTACTTC.

Only a few counts were recorded for this clonotype. The rearrangement joins TRBV6-2 or TRBV6-3 to TRBJ2-1, with 9 bases that match TRBD2. CDR1 is MNHEY and CDR2 is SVGEGT in the germline V gene. This CDR3 is built from 20 residues. V shed 2 bases and J 6 bases; nucleotides not matched to a gene: 20. The CDR3 reads CASSYLAGGPKTKAANEQFF. CDR3 DNA: TGTGCCAGCAGTTACCTCGCGGGAGGGCCCAAGACTAAAGCGGCCAATGAGCAGTTCTTC.

J is TRBJ2-7 and V is TRBV14; D tentatively fits TRBD1 or TRBD2 (5 bases each). Trimming removed 5 bases from V and 2 bases from J, with 16 bases in between. The CDR3 has 15 residues. Germline CDR1 is SGHDN and CDR2 is FVKESK. In DNA form, the CDR3 reads TGTGCCAGCAGCAACGGGACGGGGATCCCCTACGAGCAGTACTTC. This gives the protein CASSNGTGIPYEQYF.

V and J are TRBV27 and TRBJ2-7; D might be TRBD2 (6 bases). The J call may be wrong; the DNA end is better matched by TRBJ2-5. CDR1 is MNHEY and CDR2 is SMNVEV in the germline V gene (reference sequence). The CDR3 covers 13 residues. CDR3 amino acids: CASSIIGGETQYF. The DNA of the CDR3 is TGTGCCAGCAGTATCATAGGAGGGGAGACCCAGTACTTC.

This clonotype was seen repeatedly, ten times or more. The chain carries TRBV20-1 and TRBJ2-1; no firm D call. Germline loops: CDR1 DFQATT, CDR2 SNEGSKA (reference sequence). The CDR3 loop spans 12 amino acids. Trimming shortened V by 2 bases and J by 7 bases, and 9 bases separated the two germline ends. The CDR3 coding sequence is TGCAGTGCTAGAACGGTGAGGAATGAGCAGTTCTTC. It encodes CSARTVRNEQFF.

The V gene is TRBV6-1, the J gene TRBJ1-4, with D tentatively TRBD1 (5 bases). Germline-derived CDR1 and CDR2 are MNHNS and SASEGT. V lost 7 bases and J lost 6, with 18 bases in between. This CDR3 comprises 15 residues. The DNA of the CDR3 is TGTGCCAGCACCGAACCGCCAGGGACGGATGAAAAACTGTTTTTT. It codes for CASTEPPGTDEKLFF.